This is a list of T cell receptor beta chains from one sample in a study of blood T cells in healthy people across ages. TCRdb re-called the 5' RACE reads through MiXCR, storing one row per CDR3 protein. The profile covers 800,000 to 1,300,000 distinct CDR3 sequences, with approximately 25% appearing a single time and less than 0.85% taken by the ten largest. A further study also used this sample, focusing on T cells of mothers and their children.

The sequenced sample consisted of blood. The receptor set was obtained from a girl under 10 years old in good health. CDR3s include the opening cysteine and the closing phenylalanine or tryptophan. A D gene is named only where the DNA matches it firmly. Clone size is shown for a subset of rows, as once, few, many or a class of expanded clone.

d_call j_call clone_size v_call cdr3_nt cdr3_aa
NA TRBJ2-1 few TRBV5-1 TGCGCCAGCAGCTTGGCCGGCGAGCCACCCTACAATGAGCAGTTCTTC CASSLAGEPPYNEQFF
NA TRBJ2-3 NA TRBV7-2 TGTGCCAGCAGCAAACAGGGAAACACAGATACGCAGTATTTT CASSKQGNTDTQYF
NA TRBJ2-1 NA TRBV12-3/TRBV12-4 TGTGCCAGCAGTCCCTATTTAGATGAGCAGTTCTTC CASSPYLDEQFF
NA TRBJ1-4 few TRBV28 TGTGCCAGCACCGATTGGCTGGGGAATGAAAAACTGTTTTTT CASTDWLGNEKLFF
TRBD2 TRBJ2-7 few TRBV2 TGTGCCAGCCCCCCACTAATACTAGCGGGACCCTACGAGCAGTACTTC CASPPLILAGPYEQYF
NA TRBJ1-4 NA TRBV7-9 TGTGCCAGCAGCCCCGTTGCGCCTAATGAAAAACTGTTTTTT CASSPVAPNEKLFF
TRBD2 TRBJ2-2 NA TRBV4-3 TGCGCCAGCAGCCAAGAGTTTAGCGGGGGCGAGACCGGGGAGCTGTTTTTT CASSQEFSGGETGELFF
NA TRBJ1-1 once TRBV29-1 TGCAGCGTTACAGACACTGAAGGTTTCTTT CSVTDTEGFF
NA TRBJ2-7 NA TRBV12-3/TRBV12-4 TGTGCCAGCAGGGGCACAGGCCTACAGTACTTC CASRGTGLQYF
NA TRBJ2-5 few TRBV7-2 TGTGCCAGCAGCTTTACGGCACAAGAGACCCAGTACTTC CASSFTAQETQYF
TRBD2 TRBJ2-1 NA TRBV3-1 TGTGCCAGCAGCCAAGCCGGGACTAGCAATGAGCAGTTCTTC CASSQAGTSNEQFF
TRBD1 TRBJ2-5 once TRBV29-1 TGCAGCGTTGGACAGGGTTTAGGAGAGACCCAGTACTTC CSVGQGLGETQYF
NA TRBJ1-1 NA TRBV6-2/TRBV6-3 TGTGCCAGCAGTAAATCGCCAGACACTGAAGCTTTCTTT CASSKSPDTEAFF
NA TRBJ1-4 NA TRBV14 TGTGCCAGCAGCCAAGGGAGGGGGACTAATGAAAAACTGTTTTTT CASSQGRGTNEKLFF
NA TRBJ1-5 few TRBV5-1 TGCGCCAGCAGCTTGGCGTCAGGGGATCAGCCCCAGCATTTT CASSLASGDQPQHF
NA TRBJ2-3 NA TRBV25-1 TGTGCCAGCAGTCGCCGGGTCTTCGGTGGCACAGATACGCAGTATTTT CASSRRVFGGTDTQYF
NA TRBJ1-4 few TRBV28 TGTGCCAGCAGCGCAGCCCTCCAGGGAGGCCTTTATGAAAAACTGTTTTTT CASSAALQGGLYEKLFF
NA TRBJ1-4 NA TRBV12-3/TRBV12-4 TGTGCCAGCAGCTACGGGCCGAGGTGGGAAAAACTGTTTTTT CASSYGPRWEKLFF
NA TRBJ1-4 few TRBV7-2 TGTGCCAGCAGCCCCCCGGGGGCAGAAAAACTGTTTTTT CASSPPGAEKLFF
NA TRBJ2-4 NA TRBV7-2 TGTGCCAGCAGCTTAGAGTCACTAGCAGTAGCCAAAAACATTCAGTACTTC CASSLESLAVAKNIQYF
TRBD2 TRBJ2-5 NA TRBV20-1 TGCAGTGCGGCTCTGGCTAGCGGGAGCGACCAAGAGACCCAGTACTTC CSAALASGSDQETQYF
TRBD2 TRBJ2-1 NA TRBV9 TGTGCCAGCAGCGAGGGCGGGAGGATCTCAGGAGAGCAGTTCTTC CASSEGGRISGEQFF
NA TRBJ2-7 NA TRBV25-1 TGTGCCAGCAGTGTAGTGTTTTCCGAGCAGTACTTC CASSVVFSEQYF
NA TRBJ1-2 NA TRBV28 TGTGCCAGCAGCACGGACGTCACCTATGGCTACACCTTC CASSTDVTYGYTF
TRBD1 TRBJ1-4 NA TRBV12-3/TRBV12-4 TGTGCCAGCAGGGTGGGACAGAATGAAAAACTGTTTTTT CASRVGQNEKLFF
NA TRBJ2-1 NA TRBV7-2 TGCGCCAGCAGGCCTACCGGGGGACACAATGAGCAGTTCTTC CASRPTGGHNEQFF
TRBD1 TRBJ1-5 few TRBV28 TGTGCCAGCGTCGACAGGGCGGGTCAATATAGCAATCAGCCCCAGCATTTT CASVDRAGQYSNQPQHF
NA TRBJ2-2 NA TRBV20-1 TGCAGTGCTAGAGATCGGGGCTCCGGGGAGCTGTTTTTT CSARDRGSGELFF
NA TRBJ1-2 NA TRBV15 TGTGCCACCAGCAGAGCTTGGGGGGGGAACTATGGCTACACCTTC CATSRAWGGNYGYTF
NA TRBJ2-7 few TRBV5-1 TGCGCCAGCAGCTTTGTAGTAGGAGAGCAGTACTTC CASSFVVGEQYF
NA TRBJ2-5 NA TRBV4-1 TGCGCCAGCAGCCAAGAGGACCAGACGTTGGAGACCCAGTACTTC CASSQEDQTLETQYF
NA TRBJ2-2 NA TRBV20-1 TGCAGTGCTAGAAAACAGGAGAACACCGGGGAGCTGTTTTTT CSARKQENTGELFF
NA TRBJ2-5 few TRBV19 TGTGCCAGTAGTATCTCAGAGACCCAGTACTTC CASSISETQYF
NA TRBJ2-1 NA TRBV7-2 TGTGCCAGCACCATAGCGGTTAGCTCCTACAATGAGCAGTTCTTC CASTIAVSSYNEQFF
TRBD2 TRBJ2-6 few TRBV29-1 TGCAGCGTCCGTTTAGCGGGAGGACTCTCTGGGGCCAACGTCCTGACTTTC CSVRLAGGLSGANVLTF
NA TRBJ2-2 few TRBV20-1 TGCAGTGCTAACAGGGTGCCGAACACCGGGGAGCTGTTTTTT CSANRVPNTGELFF
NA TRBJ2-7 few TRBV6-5 TGTGCCAGCAGTTACGAATACCAGGGAGGCGAGCAGTACTTC CASSYEYQGGEQYF
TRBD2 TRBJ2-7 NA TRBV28 TGTGCCAGCAGTTTGGCCCCCGGACTAGTCGAGCAGTACTTC CASSLAPGLVEQYF
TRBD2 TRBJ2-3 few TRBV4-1 TGCGCCAGCAGCCAACCGGGGGGGTCCAGCACAGATACGCAGTATTTT CASSQPGGSSTDTQYF
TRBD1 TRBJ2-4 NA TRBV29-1 TGCAGCGCCTCGGGACAGCTAAACATTCAGTACTTC CSASGQLNIQYF
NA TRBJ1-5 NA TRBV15 TGTGCCACCAGCAGAGATCGGGCCCTGGGAAGCAATCAGCCCCAGCATTTT CATSRDRALGSNQPQHF
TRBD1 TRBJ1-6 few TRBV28 TGTGCCAGCAGTTTAGAGGCGGGTAGGGGGCCACCCCTCCACTTT CASSLEAGRGPPLHF
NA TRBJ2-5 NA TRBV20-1 TGCAGTGCTAGGATGTCTGAGACCCAGTACTTC CSARMSETQYF
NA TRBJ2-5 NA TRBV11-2 TGTGCCAGCAGCACATGGAGGGGGGAGACCCAGTACTTC CASSTWRGETQYF
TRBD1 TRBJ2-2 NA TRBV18 TGTGCCAGCTCACCAGGGACAGAGCCAACCGGGGAGCTGTTTTTT CASSPGTEPTGELFF
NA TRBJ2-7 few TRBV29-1 TGCAGCGTCATCGACAAGGCCTACGAGCAGTACTTC CSVIDKAYEQYF
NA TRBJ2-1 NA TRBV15 TGTGCCACCGAGTACCTCACCGAAGGGGATGAGCAGTTCTTC CATEYLTEGDEQFF
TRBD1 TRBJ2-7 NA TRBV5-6 TGTGCCAGCAGCGAGGGACAGGGAAGCGGCGAGCAGTACTTC CASSEGQGSGEQYF
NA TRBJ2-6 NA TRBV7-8 TGTGCCAGCAGCTGGGACGCGGACGGAAGCTCTGGGGCCAACGTCCTGACTTTC CASSWDADGSSGANVLTF
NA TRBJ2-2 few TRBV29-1 TGCAGCGGGGGTTATATTACCGGGGAGCTGTTTTTT CSGGYITGELFF
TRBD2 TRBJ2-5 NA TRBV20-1 TGCAGTGCTACGGAAGAGACTAGCCTTGTGGAGACCCAGTACTTC CSATEETSLVETQYF
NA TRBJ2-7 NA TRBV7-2 TGTGCCAGCAGCTTAGGCGGGAACCGCTACGAGCAGTACTTC CASSLGGNRYEQYF
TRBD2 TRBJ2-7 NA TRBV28 TGTGCCAGCAGGCCCCTTGTAGCGCGGGGGGACGAGCAGTACTTC CASRPLVARGDEQYF
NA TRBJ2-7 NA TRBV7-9 TGTGCCAGCAGCTTAGTTCTCGGCCGACCCTACGAGCAGTACTTC CASSLVLGRPYEQYF
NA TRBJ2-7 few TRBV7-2 TGTGCCAGCAGCTCAGCCGGGACTCTCGCCTACGAGCAGTACTTC CASSSAGTLAYEQYF
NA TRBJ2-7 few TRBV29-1 TGCAGCGTTGATCCGGGAACGGGTCTTAGGGAGCAGTACTTC CSVDPGTGLREQYF
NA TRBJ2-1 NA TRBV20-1 TGCAGTGCAGCGCCCTCCTCGTTAAATGAGCAGTTCTTC CSAAPSSLNEQFF